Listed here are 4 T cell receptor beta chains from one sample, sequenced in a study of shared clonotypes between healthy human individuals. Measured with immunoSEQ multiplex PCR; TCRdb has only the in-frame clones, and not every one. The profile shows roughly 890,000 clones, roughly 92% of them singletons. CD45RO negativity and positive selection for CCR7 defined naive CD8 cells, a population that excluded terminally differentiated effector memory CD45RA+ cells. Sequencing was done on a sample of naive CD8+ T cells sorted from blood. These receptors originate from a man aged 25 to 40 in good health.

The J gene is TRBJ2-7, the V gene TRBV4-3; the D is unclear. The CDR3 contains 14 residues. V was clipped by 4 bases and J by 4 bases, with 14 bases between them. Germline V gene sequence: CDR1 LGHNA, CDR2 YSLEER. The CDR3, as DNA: TGCGCCAGCAGCCCGGACGCATATTCGTACGAGCAGTACTTC. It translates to CASSPDAYSYEQYF.

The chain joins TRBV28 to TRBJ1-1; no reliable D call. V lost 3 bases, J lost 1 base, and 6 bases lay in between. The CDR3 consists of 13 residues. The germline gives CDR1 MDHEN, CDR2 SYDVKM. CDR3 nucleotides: TGTGCCAGCAGTTTTGGTAGGAACACTGAAGCTTTCTTT. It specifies CASSFGRNTEAFF.

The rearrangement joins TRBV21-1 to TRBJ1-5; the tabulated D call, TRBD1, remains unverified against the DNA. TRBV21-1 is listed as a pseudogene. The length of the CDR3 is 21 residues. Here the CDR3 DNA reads TGTGCCAGCAGCACCAATCGGACCAAGACAGGCCTGGTATTCGTCCGTCAGCCCCAGCATTTT. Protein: CASSTNRTKTGLVFVRQPQHF.

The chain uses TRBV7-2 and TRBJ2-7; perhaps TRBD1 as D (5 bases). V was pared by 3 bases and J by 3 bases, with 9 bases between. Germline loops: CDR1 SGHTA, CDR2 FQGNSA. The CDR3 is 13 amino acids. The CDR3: CASSLTENYEQYF. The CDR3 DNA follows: TGTGCCAGCAGCTTGACAGAGAACTACGAGCAGTACTTC.